A selection of T cell receptor beta chains follows, all from one sample in a study of human T cells and chemical hapten exposure. TCRdb re-derived calls from the RACE reads in MiXCR, one entry per CDR3 protein. The sample carries 50,000 or so distinct CDR3 sequences, about 4.8% recorded once. The specimen was whole blood. These TCRs come from a human donor in good health. Some clones in this sample may be carry-over from other donors' samples. The CDR3 runs from the conserved cysteine through the conserved F or W. A D gene is named only where the DNA matches it firmly. The size entry is marked missing in some rows and otherwise reads once, few, many or a size class.

>TRBD1|TRBV28|TRBJ2-2|many
CASSILTGQFPGELFF
TGTGCCAGCAGTATCCTTACGGGACAGTTCCCCGGGGAGCTGTTTTTT
>NA|TRBV10-3|TRBJ2-4|few
CAISESITGPPKNIQYF
TGTGCCATCAGTGAGTCCATTACGGGGCCCCCCAAAAACATTCAGTACTTC
>TRBD1|TRBV24-1|TRBJ2-5|many
CATSDRPRTGQETQYF
TGTGCCACCAGTGACCGCCCTAGGACAGGTCAAGAGACCCAGTACTTC
>NA|TRBV5-5|TRBJ2-1|few
CASSAGREQFF
TGTGCCAGCAGCGCCGGACGGGAGCAGTTCTTC
>NA|TRBV6-4|TRBJ2-2|many
CAGERTGELFF
TGTGCCGGAGAGCGGACCGGGGAGCTGTTTTTT
>NA|TRBV18|TRBJ1-1|many
CASSQGNTEAFF
TGTGCCAGCTCACAGGGGAACACTGAAGCTTTCTTT
>NA|TRBV28|TRBJ2-7|many
CATYPPPQFSDIFTEQYF
TGTGCCACATACCCCCCTCCCCAGTTCAGCGATATTTTTACCGAGCAGTACTTC
>TRBD2|TRBV6-6|TRBJ2-3|NA
CASRLSGLAGVTDTQYF
TGTGCCAGCAGGCTGTCTGGGCTAGCGGGAGTCACAGATACGCAGTATTTT
>NA|TRBV19|TRBJ1-5|many
CAIGGKDSSSQPQHF
TGTGCCATAGGGGGGAAGGACAGTTCGAGTCAGCCCCAGCATTTT
>NA|TRBV28|TRBJ2-5|many
CASSSTPRQETQYF
TGTGCCAGCAGTTCCACTCCTCGTCAGGAGACCCAGTACTTC
>TRBD2|TRBV18|TRBJ2-2|few
CASSRSGTGNTGELFF
TGTGCCAGCTCACGAAGCGGGACGGGGAACACCGGGGAGCTGTTTTTT
>NA|TRBV9|TRBJ2-2|few
CASSPRGAGELFF
TGTGCCAGCAGCCCCAGAGGGGCCGGGGAGCTGTTTTTT
>TRBD1|TRBV30|TRBJ2-4|many
CAWGRTGNIQYF
TGTGCCTGGGGGAGGACAGGGAATATTCAGTACTTC
>NA|TRBV28|TRBJ1-1|many
CASSLWTVRANTEAFF
TGTGCCAGCAGTTTATGGACCGTCAGGGCCAACACTGAAGCTTTCTTT
>NA|TRBV7-8|TRBJ1-1|many
CASSLFTEDNTEAFF
TGTGCCAGCAGCTTATTTACAGAGGATAACACTGAAGCTTTCTTT
>TRBD1|TRBV5-1|TRBJ2-3|NA
CASSRGDRGPAPDTQYF
TGCGCCAGCAGCCGCGGGGACAGGGGGCCAGCACCAGATACGCAGTATTTT
>NA|TRBV2|TRBJ2-3|many
CAIGGLGADTDTQYF
TGTGCCATCGGGGGTCTAGGGGCTGACACAGATACGCAGTATTTT
>TRBD1|TRBV7-2|TRBJ2-2|NA
CASSLAKTGPGELFF
TGTGCCAGCAGCTTAGCCAAGACAGGGCCCGGGGAGCTGTTTTTT
>TRBD1|TRBV27|TRBJ1-2|few
CATRFGQGGGYTF
TGTGCCACCCGTTTCGGACAGGGAGGCGGCTACACCTTC
>TRBD1|TRBV20-1|TRBJ1-6|NA
CSARFRTGTGDSPLHF
TGCAGTGCTAGGTTTCGGACGGGGACAGGTGACTCACCCCTCCACTTT
>NA|TRBV4-1|TRBJ1-2|many
CASSLGGPGRPGYGYTF
TGCGCCAGCAGCCTGGGGGGACCGGGACGCCCGGGCTATGGCTACACCTTC
>NA|TRBV21-1|TRBJ2-3|NA
CASSKVWRQCEDTQYF
TGTGCCAGCAGCAAAGTCTGGAGACAGTGTGAAGATACGCAGTATTTT
>NA|TRBV12-3/TRBV12-4|TRBJ1-1|many
CASRTGQLSGTEAFF
TGTGCCAGCAGGACCGGACAGCTCTCGGGCACTGAAGCTTTCTTT
>NA|TRBV10-1|TRBJ2-7|NA
CASEDSEQYF
TGCGCCAGCGAAGACAGCGAGCAGTACTTC
>TRBD2|TRBV5-6|TRBJ2-3|NA
CASSLAKPSGMLARDTQYF
TGTGCCAGCAGCTTGGCCAAGCCTAGCGGGATGTTAGCGAGAGATACGCAGTATTTT
>TRBD1|TRBV27|TRBJ2-1|few
CASRRTGGDYNEQFF
TGTGCCAGCAGAAGGACAGGGGGCGACTACAATGAGCAGTTCTTC